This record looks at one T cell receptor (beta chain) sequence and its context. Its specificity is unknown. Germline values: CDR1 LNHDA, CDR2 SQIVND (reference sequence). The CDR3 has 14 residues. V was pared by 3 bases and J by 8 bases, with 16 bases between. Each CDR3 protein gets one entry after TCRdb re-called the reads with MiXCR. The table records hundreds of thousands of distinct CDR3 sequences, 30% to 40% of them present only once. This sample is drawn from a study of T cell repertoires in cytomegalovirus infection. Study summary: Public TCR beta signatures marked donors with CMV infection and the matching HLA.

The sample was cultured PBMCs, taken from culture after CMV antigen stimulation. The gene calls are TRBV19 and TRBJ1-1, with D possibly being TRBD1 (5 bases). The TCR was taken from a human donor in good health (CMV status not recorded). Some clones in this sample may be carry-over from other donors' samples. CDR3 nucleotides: TGTGCCAGTAGTATGGGCCTCGTTAGGACAGAAGCTTTCTTT. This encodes CASSMGLVRTEAFF.